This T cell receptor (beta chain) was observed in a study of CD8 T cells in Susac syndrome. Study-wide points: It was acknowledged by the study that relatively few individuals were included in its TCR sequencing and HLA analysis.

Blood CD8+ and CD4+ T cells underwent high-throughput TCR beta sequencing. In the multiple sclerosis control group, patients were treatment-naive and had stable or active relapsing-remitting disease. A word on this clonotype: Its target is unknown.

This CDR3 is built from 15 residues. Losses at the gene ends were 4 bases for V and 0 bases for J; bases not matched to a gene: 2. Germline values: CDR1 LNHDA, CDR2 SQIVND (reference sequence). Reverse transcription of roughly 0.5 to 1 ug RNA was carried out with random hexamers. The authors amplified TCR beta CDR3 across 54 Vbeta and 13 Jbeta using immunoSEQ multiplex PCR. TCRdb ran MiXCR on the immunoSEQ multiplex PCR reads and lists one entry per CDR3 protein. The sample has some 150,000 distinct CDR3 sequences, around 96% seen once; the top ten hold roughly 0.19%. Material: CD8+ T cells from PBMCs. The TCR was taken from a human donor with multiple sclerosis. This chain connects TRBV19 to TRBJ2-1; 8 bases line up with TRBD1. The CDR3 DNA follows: TGTGCCAGTAGTAGGACAGGGAGCTCCTACAATGAGCAGTTCTTC. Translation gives CASSRTGSSYNEQFF. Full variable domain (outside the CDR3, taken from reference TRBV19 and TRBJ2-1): DGGITQSPKYLFRKEGQNVTLSCEQNLNHDAMYWYRQDPGQGLRLIYYSQIVNDFQKGDIAEGYSVSREKKESFPLTVTSAQKNPTAFYLCASSRTGSSYNEQFFGPGTRLTVL.